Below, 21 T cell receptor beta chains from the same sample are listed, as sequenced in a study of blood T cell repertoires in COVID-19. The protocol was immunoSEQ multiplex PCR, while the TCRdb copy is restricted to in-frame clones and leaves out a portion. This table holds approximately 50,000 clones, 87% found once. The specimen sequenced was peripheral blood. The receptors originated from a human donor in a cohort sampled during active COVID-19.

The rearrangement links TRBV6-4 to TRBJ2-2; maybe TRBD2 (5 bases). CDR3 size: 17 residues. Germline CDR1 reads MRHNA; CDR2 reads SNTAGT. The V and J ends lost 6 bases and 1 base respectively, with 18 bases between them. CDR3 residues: CASRSSASRQNTGELFF. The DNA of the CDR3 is TGTGCCAGCAGATCTTCTGCTAGCCGACAGAACACCGGGGAGCTGTTTTTT.

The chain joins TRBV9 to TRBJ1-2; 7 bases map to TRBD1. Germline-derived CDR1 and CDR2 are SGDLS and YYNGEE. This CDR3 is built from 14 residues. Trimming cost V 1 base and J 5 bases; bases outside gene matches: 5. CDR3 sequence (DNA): TGTGCCAGCAGCGTACGGGACAGCCTATATGGCTACACCTTC. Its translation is CASSVRDSLYGYTF.

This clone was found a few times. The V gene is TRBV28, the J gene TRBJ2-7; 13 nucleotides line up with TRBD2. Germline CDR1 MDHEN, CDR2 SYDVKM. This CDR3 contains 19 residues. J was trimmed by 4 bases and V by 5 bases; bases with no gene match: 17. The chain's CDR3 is CASSPLTGTSGIGNYEQYF. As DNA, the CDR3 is TGTGCCAGCAGTCCGCTCACCGGGACTAGCGGGATCGGTAATTACGAGCAGTACTTC.

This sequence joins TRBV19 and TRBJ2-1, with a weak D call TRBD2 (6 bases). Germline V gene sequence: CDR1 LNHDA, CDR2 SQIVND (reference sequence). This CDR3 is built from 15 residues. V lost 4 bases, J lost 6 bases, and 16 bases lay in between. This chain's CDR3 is CASSTERGLINEQFF. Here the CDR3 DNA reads TGTGCCAGTAGTACCGAAAGGGGACTTATCAATGAGCAGTTCTTC.

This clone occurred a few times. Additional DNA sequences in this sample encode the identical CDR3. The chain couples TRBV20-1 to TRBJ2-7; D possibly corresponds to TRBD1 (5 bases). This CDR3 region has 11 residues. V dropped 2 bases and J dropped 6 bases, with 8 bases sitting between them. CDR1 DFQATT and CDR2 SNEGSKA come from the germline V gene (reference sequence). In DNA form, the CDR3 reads TGCAGTGCTAGATCAGGGTTCGAGCAGTACTTC. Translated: CSARSGFEQYF.

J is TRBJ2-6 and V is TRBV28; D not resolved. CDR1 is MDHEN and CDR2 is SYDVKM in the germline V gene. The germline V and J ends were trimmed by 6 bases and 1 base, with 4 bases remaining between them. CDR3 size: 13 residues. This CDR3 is CASRTSGANVLTF. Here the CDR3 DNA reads TGTGCCAGCAGGACTTCTGGGGCCAACGTCCTGACTTTC.

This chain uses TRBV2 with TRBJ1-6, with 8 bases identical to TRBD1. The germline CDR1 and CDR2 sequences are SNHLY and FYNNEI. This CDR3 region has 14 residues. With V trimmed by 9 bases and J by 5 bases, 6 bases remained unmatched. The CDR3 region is CARSQGAHNSPLHF. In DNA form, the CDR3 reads TGTGCCAGATCGCAGGGGGCGCATAATTCACCCCTCCACTTT. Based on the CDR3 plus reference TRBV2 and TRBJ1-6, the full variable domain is EPEVTQTPSHQVTQMGQEVILRCVPISNHLYFYWYRQILGQKVEFLVSFYNNEISEKSEIFDDQFSVERPDGSNFTLKIRSTKLEDSAMYFCARSQGAHNSPLHFGNGTRLTVT.

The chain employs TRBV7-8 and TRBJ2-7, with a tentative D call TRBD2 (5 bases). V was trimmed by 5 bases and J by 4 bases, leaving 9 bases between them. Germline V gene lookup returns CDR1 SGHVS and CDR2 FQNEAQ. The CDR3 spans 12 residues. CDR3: CASSRSGYEQYF. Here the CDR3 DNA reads TGTGCCAGCAGCCGAAGCGGTTACGAGCAGTACTTC.

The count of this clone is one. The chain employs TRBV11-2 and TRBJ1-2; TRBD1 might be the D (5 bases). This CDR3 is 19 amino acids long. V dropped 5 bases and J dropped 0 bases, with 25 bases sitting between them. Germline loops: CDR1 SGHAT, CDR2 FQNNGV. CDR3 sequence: CASSPYARGRGRPNYGYTF. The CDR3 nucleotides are TGTGCCAGCAGCCCATACGCCCGGGGGAGAGGACGGCCTAACTATGGCTACACCTTC. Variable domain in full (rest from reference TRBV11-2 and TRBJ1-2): EAGVAQSPRYKIIEKRQSVAFWCNPISGHATLYWYQQILGQGPKLLIQFQNNGVVDDSQLPKDRFSAERLKGVDSTLKIQPAKLEDSAVYLCASSPYARGRGRPNYGYTFGSGTRLTVV.

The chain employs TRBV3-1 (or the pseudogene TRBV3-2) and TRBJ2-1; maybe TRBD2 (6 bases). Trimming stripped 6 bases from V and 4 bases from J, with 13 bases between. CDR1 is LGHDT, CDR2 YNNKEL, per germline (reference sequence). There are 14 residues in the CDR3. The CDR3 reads CASRRTGGYNEQFF. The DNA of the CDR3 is TGTGCCAGCAGACGGACTGGGGGGTACAATGAGCAGTTCTTC.

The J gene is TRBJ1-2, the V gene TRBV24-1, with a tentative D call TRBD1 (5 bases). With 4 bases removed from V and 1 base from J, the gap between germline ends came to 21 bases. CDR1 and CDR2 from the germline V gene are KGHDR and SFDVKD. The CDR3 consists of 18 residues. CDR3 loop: CATSDPRGTRANNYGYTF. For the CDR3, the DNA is TGTGCCACCAGTGACCCACGGGGGACCAGGGCGAATAACTATGGCTACACCTTC.

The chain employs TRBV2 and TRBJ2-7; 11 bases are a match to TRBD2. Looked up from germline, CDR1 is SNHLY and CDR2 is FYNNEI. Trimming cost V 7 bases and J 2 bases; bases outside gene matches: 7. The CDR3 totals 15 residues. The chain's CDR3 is CASNLATSGTYEQYF. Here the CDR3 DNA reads TGTGCCAGCAATTTGGCGACTAGCGGGACCTACGAGCAGTACTTC.

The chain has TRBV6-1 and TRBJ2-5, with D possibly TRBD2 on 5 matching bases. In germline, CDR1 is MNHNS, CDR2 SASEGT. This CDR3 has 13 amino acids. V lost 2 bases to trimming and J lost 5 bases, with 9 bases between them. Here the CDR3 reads CASSERLFETQYF. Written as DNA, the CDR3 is TGTGCCAGCAGTGAACGACTATTTGAGACCCAGTACTTC.

The CDR3 is CASSWGWTSGRGIGFYNEQFF. CDR3 bases: TGTGCCAGCAGCTGGGGATGGACTAGCGGGAGAGGAATTGGTTTTTACAATGAGCAGTTCTTC. The chain has TRBV7-4 and TRBJ2-1, with TRBD2 identical over 13 bases. CDR1 is SGHVT, CDR2 SQSDAQ, per germline. The CDR3 is 21 residues long. With 4 bases clipped from V and 4 bases from J, the junction kept 19 bases outside the gene matches.

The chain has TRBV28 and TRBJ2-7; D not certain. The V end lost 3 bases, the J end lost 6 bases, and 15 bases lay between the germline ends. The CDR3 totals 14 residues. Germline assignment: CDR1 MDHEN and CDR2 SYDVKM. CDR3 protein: CASSFTIAYGEQYF. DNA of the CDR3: TGTGCCAGCAGTTTTACGATTGCGTACGGCGAGCAGTACTTC.

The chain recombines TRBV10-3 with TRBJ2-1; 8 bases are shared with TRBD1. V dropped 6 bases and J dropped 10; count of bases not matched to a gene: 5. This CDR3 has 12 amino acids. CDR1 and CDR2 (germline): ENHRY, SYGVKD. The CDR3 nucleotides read TGTGCCATCAGCGAGGACAGGGCCGAGCAGTTCTTC. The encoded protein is CAISEDRAEQFF.

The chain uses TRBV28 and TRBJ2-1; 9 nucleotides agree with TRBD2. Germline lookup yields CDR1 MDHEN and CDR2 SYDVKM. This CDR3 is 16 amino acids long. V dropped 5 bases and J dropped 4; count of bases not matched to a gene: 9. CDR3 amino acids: CASSAFSGRRYNEQFF. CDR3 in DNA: TGTGCCAGCAGTGCCTTCAGCGGGAGGAGGTACAATGAGCAGTTCTTC.

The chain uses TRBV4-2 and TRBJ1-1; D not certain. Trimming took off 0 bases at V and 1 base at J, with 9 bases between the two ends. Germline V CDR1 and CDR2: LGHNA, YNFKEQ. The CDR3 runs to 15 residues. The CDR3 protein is CASSQDPGSNTEAFF. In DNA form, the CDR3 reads TGTGCCAGCAGCCAAGACCCCGGGTCGAACACTGAAGCTTTCTTT.

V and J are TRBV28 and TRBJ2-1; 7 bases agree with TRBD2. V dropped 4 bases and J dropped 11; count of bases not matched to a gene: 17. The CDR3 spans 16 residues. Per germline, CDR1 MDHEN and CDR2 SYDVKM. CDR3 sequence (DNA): TGTGCCAGCAGTTCCATCGGGCAGGGACTACCTTATCAGCAGTTCTTC. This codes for CASSSIGQGLPYQQFF.

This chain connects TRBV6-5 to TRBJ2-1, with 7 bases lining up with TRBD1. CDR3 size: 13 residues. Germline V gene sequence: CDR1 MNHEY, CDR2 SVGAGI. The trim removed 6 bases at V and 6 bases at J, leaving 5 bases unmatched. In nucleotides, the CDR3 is TGTGCCAGCAGACGGGACAGTGGCAATGAGCAGTTCTTC. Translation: CASRRDSGNEQFF.

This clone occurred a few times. The CDR3 here is CASSEREWGIYEQYF. DNA for the CDR3: TGTGCCAGCAGTGAACGGGAATGGGGTATCTACGAGCAGTACTTC. The V call is TRBV6-1, the J call TRBJ2-7; possible D gene TRBD2, 5 bases. This CDR3 is 15 amino acids long. Germline CDR1 and CDR2: MNHNS and SASEGT. Trimming took off 2 bases at V and 3 bases at J, with 14 bases between the two ends.